The clone carrying this T cell receptor (beta chain) was counted many times. Antigen: not known. The iRepertoire nested amplicon-rescue multiplex PCR amplified TCR alpha and beta CDR3s from RNA. MiXCR, applied by TCRdb to the multiplex PCR reads, yields one record per CDR3 protein. The table shows under 150,000 distinct CDR3 sequences, with 24% occurring only once. This entry is derived from a study of glioma-infiltrating T cells. Study-wide points: Very few CDR3 sequences were shared between tissue and blood.

From germline, CDR1 is MNHNY and CDR2 SVGAGI (reference sequence). There are 12 residues in the CDR3. Trimming took off 0 bases at V and 10 bases at J, with 7 bases between the two ends. The sequencing input was glioma tissue, nonneoplastic brain tissue, or PBMCs (not recorded which). The chain links TRBV6-6 to TRBJ2-1; no reliable D call. This TCR was recovered from a human donor with low-grade glioma or glioblastoma, undergoing nonglioma brain surgery, or in good health (not recorded which). Here the CDR3 DNA reads TGTGCCAGCAGTTACTCCCCTCCGGAGCAGTTCTTC. Amino acids: CASSYSPPEQFF.